This TCR beta chain was observed in a study of T cell responses to AZD1222 COVID-19 vaccine. The germline V and J ends were trimmed by 3 bases and 0 bases, with 14 bases remaining between them. This CDR3 spans 16 amino acids. The germline gives CDR1 MNHNS, CDR2 SASEGT. Clones were read by immunoSEQ multiplex PCR, and TCRdb kept only the in-frame ones, dropping some. The sample includes 15,000 to 20,000 clones, roughly four fifths of them seen just once. V gene TRBV6-1 combines with J gene TRBJ1-1, with D maybe TRBD1 (5 bases). The sequence was collected from an adult who received the AZD1222 COVID-19 vaccine. The specimen comprised peripheral blood, sampled 28 days after the second AZD1222 dose. CDR3 nucleotide sequence: TGTGCCAGCAGTGAGGCGCAGGGATTCGTGAACACTGAAGCTTTCTTT. Encoded protein: CASSEAQGFVNTEAFF.